This T cell receptor beta chain was profiled in a study of T cells after posttransplantation cyclophosphamide (dated by TCRdb to 2016 to 2017). For the study in its entirety: Using TRB sequencing, the study followed how the T cell repertoire rebuilt after myeloablative bone marrow transplantation with posttransplantation cyclophosphamide given as GVHD prophylaxis. TRB sequencing was performed on blood from all 30 or so PTCy patients with 1-year posttransplant specimens. In 3 patients, TRB sequencing was also performed on up to 3 more blood samples taken 2 to 5.2 years after transplant, and in 4 patients, pretransplant blood was also TRB-sequenced. Public TRB sequences were checked against a database of over 3,500 sequences associated with responses to pathogens, tumor antigens, self-antigens and alloantigens. Because TRA and TRB clonality were tightly correlated in roughly 10 samples, subsequent TCR analyses were focused on TRB only. Antigen receptor sequencing covered samples from 30 to 45 PTCy-treated patients and approximately 15 of their related bone marrow donors.

Genomic DNA was used for TRB sequencing, which was performed with the immunoSEQ assay at survey resolution or with the hsTCRB kit. For the original study's pipeline: The immunoSEQ software handled initial read processing, and the LymphoSeq R package was used for repertoire analyses. For each TRB dataset, clonality was calculated as 1 minus normalized Shannon entropy, and the Gini coefficient was computed as well. To infer phenotypes in unsorted samples, TRB sequences from sorted subsets of the recipient or donor were mapped onto unsorted samples from the same recipient. This is the immuneACCESS table as TCRdb keeps it, with only in-frame sequences that have V and J called. A part of the clones is gone; compared with another copy, unresolved V genes explain less than half, and the rest is unexplained. That table furnishes V, J and clone size, whereas the DNA furnished D and trimming. The sample data list 17,000 or so clones, and about 85% of these were observed just once. The ten most abundant clones make up less than 30% of the sample.

The study at large found these results: At 1-2 months, donor-recipient similarity was low but rose over the first year, and the later blood repertoires were often dominated by donor CD8+ memory clones. The TRB repertoires of T cells infiltrating skin or the GI tract showed only limited overlap with the TRB repertoires found in blood. Across about 40 patients, TRB clonality was highly associated with recipient CMV seropositivity and CMV reactivation, and PTCy diversity was similar to diversity in CNI/methotrexate controls.

From the cysteine up to the phenylalanine, the CDR3 has a length of 16 residues. Only the CDR3 region is kept as DNA, spanning 48 bases read in frame from base 1. Relative to germline, V is missing 4 bases and J is missing 3 bases, with 8 bases of the junction outside any gene match. Based on the germline V gene (reference sequence), the CDR1 and CDR2 sequences are MNHEY and SMNVEV. The control cohort was approximately eleven patients given myeloablative marrow transplants with methotrexate plus a calcineurin inhibitor, sampled 1 year after transplant. Mononuclear cells from peripheral blood and bone marrow were separated by Ficoll-Hypaque density centrifugation and then cryopreserved. Concerning this clone itself: Its antigen is unknown. No base-level quality is on record; no much larger clone is a single base apart.

Sequenced here: PBMCs, sampled after allogeneic stem cell transplant with calcineurin inhibitor and methotrexate. The sequence was obtained from a female patient between 18 and 35 years old who received an allogeneic stem cell transplant from an unrelated donor, was CMV-positive, and had acute and chronic GVHD. Some T cells may have been brought in with the graft after a transplant. The chain joins TRBV27 to TRBJ2-1, with 8 central nucleotides matching TRBD2. The DNA sequence follows: TGTGCCAGCAGTTCGCAAGCGGGAGTCGTCTACAATGAGCAGTTCTTC. This gives the protein CASSSQAGVVYNEQFF.